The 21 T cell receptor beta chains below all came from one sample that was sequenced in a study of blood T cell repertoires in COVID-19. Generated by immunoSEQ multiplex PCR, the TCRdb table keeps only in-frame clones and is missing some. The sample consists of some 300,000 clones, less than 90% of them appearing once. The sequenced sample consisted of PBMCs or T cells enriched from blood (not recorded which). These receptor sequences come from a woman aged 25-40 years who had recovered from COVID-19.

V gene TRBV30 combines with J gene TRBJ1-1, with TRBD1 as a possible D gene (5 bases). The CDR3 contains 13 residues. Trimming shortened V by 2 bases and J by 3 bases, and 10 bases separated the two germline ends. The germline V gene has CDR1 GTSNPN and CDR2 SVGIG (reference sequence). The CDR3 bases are TGTGCCTGGAGTACCCGGGGGGACACTGAAGCTTTCTTT. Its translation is CAWSTRGDTEAFF.

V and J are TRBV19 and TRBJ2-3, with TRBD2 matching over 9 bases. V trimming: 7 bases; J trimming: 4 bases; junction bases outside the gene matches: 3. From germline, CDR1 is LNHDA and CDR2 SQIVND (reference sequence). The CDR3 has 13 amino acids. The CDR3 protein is CASMAGGADTQYF. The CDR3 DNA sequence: TGTGCCAGTATGGCGGGGGGGGCAGATACGCAGTATTTT. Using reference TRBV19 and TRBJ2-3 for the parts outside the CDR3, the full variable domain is DGGITQSPKYLFRKEGQNVTLSCEQNLNHDAMYWYRQDPGQGLRLIYYSQIVNDFQKGDIAEGYSVSREKKESFPLTVTSAQKNPTAFYLCASMAGGADTQYFGPGTRLTVL.

CDR3: CSAAEGNTIYF. The DNA of the CDR3 is TGCAGCGCCGCGGAGGGAAACACCATATATTTT. The chain combines TRBV29-1 with TRBJ1-3; no clear D gene. The V end lost 7 bases, the J end lost 4 bases, and 8 bases lay between the germline ends. The CDR3 consists of 11 residues. Germline V lookup: CDR1 SQVTM, CDR2 ANQGSEA.

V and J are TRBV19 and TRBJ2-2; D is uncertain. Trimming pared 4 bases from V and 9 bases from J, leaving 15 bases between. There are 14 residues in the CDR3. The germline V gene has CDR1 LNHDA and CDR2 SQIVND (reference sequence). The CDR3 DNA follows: TGTGCCAGTAGTAAACAAAAAGAACACCGGGAGCTGTTTTTT. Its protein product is CASSKQKEHRELFF.

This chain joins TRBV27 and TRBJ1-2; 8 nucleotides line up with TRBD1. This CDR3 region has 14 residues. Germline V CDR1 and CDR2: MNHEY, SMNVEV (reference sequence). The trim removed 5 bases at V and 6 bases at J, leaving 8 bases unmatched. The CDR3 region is CASSTGQGIDGYTF. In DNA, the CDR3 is TGTGCCAGCAGTACAGGACAGGGAATCGATGGCTACACCTTC.

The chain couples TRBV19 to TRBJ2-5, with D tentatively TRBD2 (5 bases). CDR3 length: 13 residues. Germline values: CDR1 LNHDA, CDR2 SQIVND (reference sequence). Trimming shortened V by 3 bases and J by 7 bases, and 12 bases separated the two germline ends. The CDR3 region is CASSIGQLGTQYF. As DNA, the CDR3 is TGTGCCAGTAGTATTGGCCAACTAGGGACCCAGTACTTC.

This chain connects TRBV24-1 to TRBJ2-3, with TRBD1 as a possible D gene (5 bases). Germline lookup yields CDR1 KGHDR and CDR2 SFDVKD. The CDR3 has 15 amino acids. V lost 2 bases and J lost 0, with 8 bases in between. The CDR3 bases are TGTGCCACCAGTGATTCCGCAGGGAGCACAGATACGCAGTATTTT. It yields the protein CATSDSAGSTDTQYF.

The CDR3 sequence is CASSPDSAWQYF. The CDR3 bases are TGTGCCAGCAGCCCCGACAGTGCTTGGCAGTACTTC. This chain joins TRBV5-5 and TRBJ2-7, with a tentative D call TRBD1 (5 bases). V was cut by 4 bases and J by 9 bases, with 14 bases left in between. This CDR3 contains 12 residues. The germline V gene has CDR1 SGHKS and CDR2 YYEKEE (reference sequence).

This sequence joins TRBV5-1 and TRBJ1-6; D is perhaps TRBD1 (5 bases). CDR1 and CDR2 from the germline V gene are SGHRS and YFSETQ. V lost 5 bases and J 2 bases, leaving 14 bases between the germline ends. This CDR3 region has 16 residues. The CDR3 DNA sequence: TGCGCCAGCAGACCGGAGGGACTGACCTATAATTCACCCCTCCACTTT. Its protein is CASRPEGLTYNSPLHF.

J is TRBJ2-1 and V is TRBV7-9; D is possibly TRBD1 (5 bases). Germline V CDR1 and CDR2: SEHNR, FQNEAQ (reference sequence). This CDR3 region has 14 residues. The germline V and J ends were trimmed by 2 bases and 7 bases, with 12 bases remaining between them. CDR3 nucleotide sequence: TGTGCCAGCAGCTTAAAGGGGCTTGGGAATGAGCAGTTCTTC. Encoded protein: CASSLKGLGNEQFF.

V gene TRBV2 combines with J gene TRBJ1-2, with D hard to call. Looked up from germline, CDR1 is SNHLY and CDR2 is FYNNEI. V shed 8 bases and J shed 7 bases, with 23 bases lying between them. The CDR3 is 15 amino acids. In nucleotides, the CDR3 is TGTGCCAGCTTACTTCTTGGAGAAGGCCGTGGTGGCTACACCTTC. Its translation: CASLLLGEGRGGYTF.

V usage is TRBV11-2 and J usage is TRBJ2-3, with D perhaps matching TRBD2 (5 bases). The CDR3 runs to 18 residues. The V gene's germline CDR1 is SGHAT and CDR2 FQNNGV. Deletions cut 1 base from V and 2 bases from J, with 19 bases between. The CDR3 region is CASSLVKGSGLLTDTQYF. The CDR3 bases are TGTGCCAGCAGCTTAGTTAAGGGTTCCGGACTTCTCACAGATACGCAGTATTTT.

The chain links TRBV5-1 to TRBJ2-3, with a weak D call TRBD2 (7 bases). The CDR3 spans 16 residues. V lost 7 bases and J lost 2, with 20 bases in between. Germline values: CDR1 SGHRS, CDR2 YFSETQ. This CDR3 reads CASVEGDYYFTDTQYF. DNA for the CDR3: TGCGCCAGCGTTGAGGGGGACTACTACTTCACAGATACGCAGTATTTT.

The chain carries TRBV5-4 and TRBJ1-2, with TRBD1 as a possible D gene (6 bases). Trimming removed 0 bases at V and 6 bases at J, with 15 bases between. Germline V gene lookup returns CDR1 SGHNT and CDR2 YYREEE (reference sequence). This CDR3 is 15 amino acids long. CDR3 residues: CASSLGVEQGDGYTF. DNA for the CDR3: TGTGCCAGCAGCTTGGGGGTTGAACAGGGCGATGGCTACACCTTC.

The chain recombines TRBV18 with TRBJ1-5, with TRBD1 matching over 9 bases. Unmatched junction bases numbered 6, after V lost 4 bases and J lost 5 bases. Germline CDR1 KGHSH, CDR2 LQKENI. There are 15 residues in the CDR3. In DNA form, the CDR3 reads TGTGCCAGCTCACGTGGGACAGGGTGGGATCAGCCCCAGCATTTT. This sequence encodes CASSRGTGWDQPQHF.

CDR3: CASSPRDRDSEKLFF. The CDR3 nucleotides are TGTGCCAGCAGCCCGAGGGACAGGGATAGTGAAAAACTGTTTTTT. The V call is TRBV7-9, the J call TRBJ1-4; 9 bases map to TRBD1. J gave up 7 bases and V 5 bases, and 8 bases lay outside the gene matches. Germline loops: CDR1 SEHNR, CDR2 FQNEAQ (reference sequence). The CDR3 consists of 15 residues.

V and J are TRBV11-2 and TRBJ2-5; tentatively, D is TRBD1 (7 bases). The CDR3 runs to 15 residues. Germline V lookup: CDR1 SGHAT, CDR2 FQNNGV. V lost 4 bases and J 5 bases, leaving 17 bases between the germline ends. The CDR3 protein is CASSSGRGVGETQYF. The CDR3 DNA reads TGTGCCAGCAGCTCGGGCAGGGGGGTGGGTGAGACCCAGTACTTC.

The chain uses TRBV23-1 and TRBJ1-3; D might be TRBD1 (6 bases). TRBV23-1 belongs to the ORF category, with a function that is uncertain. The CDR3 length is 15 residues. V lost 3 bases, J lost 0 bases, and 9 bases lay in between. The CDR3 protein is CASSHQGSSGNTIYF. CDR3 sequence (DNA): TGCGCCAGCAGTCACCAGGGGTCCTCTGGAAACACCATATATTTT.

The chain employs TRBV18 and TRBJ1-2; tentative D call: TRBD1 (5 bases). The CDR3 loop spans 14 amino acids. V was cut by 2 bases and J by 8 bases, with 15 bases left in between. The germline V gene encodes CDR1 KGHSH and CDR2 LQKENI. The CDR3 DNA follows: TGTGCCAGCTCACCAACGACGGGGGAGGGAGGCTACACCTTC. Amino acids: CASSPTTGEGGYTF.

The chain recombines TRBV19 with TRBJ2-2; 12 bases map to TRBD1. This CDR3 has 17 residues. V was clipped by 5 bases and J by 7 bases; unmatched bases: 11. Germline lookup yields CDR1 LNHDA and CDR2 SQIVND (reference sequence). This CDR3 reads CASSPWGQGAPNGELFF. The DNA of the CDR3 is TGTGCCAGTAGTCCCTGGGGACAGGGGGCGCCAAACGGGGAGCTGTTTTTT.

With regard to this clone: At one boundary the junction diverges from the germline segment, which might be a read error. The CDR3: CASSRRTGNTEVFF. The CDR3 DNA is TGTGCCAGTTCCCGACGGACAGGGAACACTGAAGTTTTCTTT. The rearrangement links TRBV28 to TRBJ1-1, with 8 bases matching TRBD1. Germline CDR1 MDHEN, CDR2 SYDVKM. The length of the CDR3 is 14 residues. Supplemented by reference TRBV28 and TRBJ1-1, the full variable domain reads DVKVTQSSRYLVKRTGEKVFLECVQDMDHENMFWYRQDPGLGLRLIYFSYDVKMKEKGDIPEGYSVSREKKERFSLILESASTNQTSMYLCASSRRTGNTEVFFGQGTRLTVV.